This T cell receptor beta chain was obtained from a study of spatial heterogeneity in lung cancer. Study as a whole: Raw reads contained each unique TCR and UMI combination more than ten times on average.

Study-level points and caveats: TCRs found ubiquitously expanded in tumor appeared in blood more at resection than at follow-up.

This clonotype has a handful of counts. Its antigen is unidentified. The CDR3 spans 14 residues. Germline loops: CDR1 GTSNPN, CDR2 SVGIG (reference sequence). V was shortened by 5 bases and J by 0 bases, with 13 bases between the two germline ends. In the library, each TCR cDNA molecule bore its own unique molecular identifier. TCRdb used MiXCR to reprocess the 5' RACE reads, holding one entry per CDR3 protein. The sample carries approximately 11,000 distinct CDR3 sequences, roughly a quarter recorded once. The time point is: sample taken at primary tumor resection. Whole RNA obtained from tumor, nontumor lung or frozen PBMC underwent sequencing without sorting.

The clonotype was recovered from a female donor with early-stage non-small cell lung cancer. This sequence joins TRBV30 and TRBJ1-1, with TRBD1 as a possible D gene (5 bases). This specimen consisted of PBMCs, obtained at surgery. In nucleotides, the CDR3 is TGTGCCTGGGGGCGACAGTTCATGAACACTGAAGCTTTCTTT. Protein sequence: CAWGRQFMNTEAFF.